These T cell receptor beta chains were read from a single sample in a study of T cell changes during pregnancy in multiple sclerosis. The data were produced by immunoSEQ multiplex PCR, yet TCRdb's version contains in-frame clones alone and is incomplete. The sample records tens of thousands of clones, approximately 92% being singletons. The input for sequencing was peripheral blood, taken in the second trimester of pregnancy. The receptors were gathered from a female donor with multiple sclerosis, enrolled in a pregnancy study. The CDR3 runs from the conserved cysteine through the conserved F or W. Each record gives: V gene, J gene, clone size, D gene, CDR3 protein, CDR3 DNA. A D gene is named only where the DNA matches it firmly. Not all rows give a size; the values are once, few, many and, for expanded clones, a class.

TRBV10-3	TRBJ1-2	NA	TRBD1	CAITKTEMSQGVGGYTF	TGTGCCATCACCAAAACGGAGATGAGTCAGGGGGTTGGAGGCTACACCTTC
TRBV9	TRBJ2-7	NA	NA	CASSVSRGVLNEQYF	TGTGCCAGCAGCGTCTCCAGGGGGGTCTTGAACGAGCAGTACTTC
TRBV11-2	TRBJ2-7	NA	TRBD1	CASSWDRDEQYF	TGTGCCAGCAGCTGGGACAGGGACGAGCAGTACTTC
TRBV19	TRBJ2-2	NA	TRBD1	CASSIGWTGTGELFF	TGTGCCAGTAGTATAGGCTGGACAGGGACCGGGGAGCTGTTTTTT
TRBV29-1	TRBJ1-1	NA	NA	CSVQGSNTEAFF	TGCAGCGTTCAGGGATCGAACACTGAAGCTTTCTTT
TRBV7-9	TRBJ2-7	NA	NA	CASSLVEGVVYEQYF	TGTGCCAGCAGCTTAGTCGAGGGAGTGGTTTACGAGCAGTACTTC
TRBV2	TRBJ2-2	NA	NA	CASSAAGNTGELFF	TGTGCCAGCAGTGCGGCAGGGAACACCGGGGAGCTGTTTTTT
TRBV7-2	TRBJ2-1	NA	TRBD2	CASSLWREGPNEQFF	TGTGCCAGCAGCTTATGGCGGGAGGGCCCCAATGAGCAGTTCTTC
TRBV10-3	TRBJ2-7	NA	TRBD2	CAIRGGIGTSEEGEQYF	TGTGCCATCAGGGGGGGAATAGGGACTAGCGAGGAGGGCGAGCAGTACTTC
TRBV5-1	TRBJ2-2	NA	NA	CASSFGAGELFF	TGCGCCAGCAGCTTCGGTGCGGGGGAGCTGTTTTTT
TRBV14	TRBJ2-7	once	TRBD2	CASSPRLASLREQYF	TGTGCCAGCAGCCCCCGACTAGCGTCTTTACGAGAGCAGTACTTC
TRBV5-5	TRBJ2-3	NA	NA	CASSPWGGDTQYF	TGTGCCAGCAGCCCATGGGGGGGCGATACGCAGTATTTT
TRBV15	TRBJ2-5	NA	NA	CATSALEYQETQYF	TGTGCCACCAGCGCACTAGAGTACCAAGAGACCCAGTACTTC
TRBV7-9	TRBJ2-7	NA	TRBD1	CASSTWTGTYEQYF	TGTGCCAGCAGCACTTGGACAGGGACCTACGAGCAGTACTTC
TRBV9	TRBJ2-1	NA	NA	CASSTGDYNEQFF	TGTGCCAGCAGTACGGGAGACTACAATGAGCAGTTCTTC
TRBV5-1	TRBJ1-1	NA	TRBD1	CASSPWTGKPEAFF	TGCGCCAGCAGCCCCTGGACAGGGAAGCCTGAAGCTTTCTTT
TRBV13	TRBJ2-3	NA	TRBD2	CASSFGGTSGTDTQYF	TGTGCCAGCAGCTTCGGAGGAACTAGCGGCACAGATACGCAGTATTTT
TRBV5-4	TRBJ2-1	NA	NA	CASSFQVSSYNEQFF	TGTGCCAGCAGCTTTCAGGTCAGCTCCTACAATGAGCAGTTCTTC
TRBV5-1	TRBJ2-1	NA	TRBD2	CASYSLAGGPDEQFF	TGCGCCAGCTATTCATTAGCGGGAGGGCCCGATGAGCAGTTCTTC
TRBV27	TRBJ2-7	NA	TRBD1	CASRRQGAYEQYF	TGTGCCAGCAGACGGCAGGGGGCCTACGAGCAGTACTTC
TRBV7-9	TRBJ2-1	few	NA	CASSPPGTQYNEQFF	TGTGCCAGCAGTCCCCCCGGGACTCAGTACAATGAGCAGTTCTTC
TRBV30	TRBJ1-4	NA	NA	CAWKGQLNEKLFF	TGTGCCTGGAAAGGACAGCTAAATGAAAAACTGTTTTTT
TRBV28	TRBJ1-4	few	NA	CASRTDVVRKLFF	TGTGCCAGCAGGACTGACGTGGTTCGAAAACTGTTTTTT
TRBV7-9	TRBJ2-7	NA	NA	CASSSTTGSYEQYF	TGTGCCAGCAGCTCGACGACAGGCTCCTACGAGCAGTACTTC
TRBV15	TRBJ2-7	NA	NA	CATSRVKEGPYEQYF	TGTGCCACCAGCAGAGTCAAGGAGGGGCCCTACGAGCAGTACTTC
TRBV28	TRBJ1-5	NA	NA	CASSFVLSNQPQHF	TGTGCCAGCAGTTTTGTCCTAAGCAATCAGCCCCAGCATTTT
TRBV9	TRBJ2-6	NA	NA	CASSDHRASGANVLTF	TGTGCCAGCAGCGACCACAGGGCCTCGGGGGCCAACGTCCTGACTTTC
TRBV27	TRBJ1-3	NA	NA	CASRSSTGNTIYF	TGTGCCAGCAGGTCGTCTACTGGAAACACCATATATTTT
TRBV4-3	TRBJ1-3	NA	TRBD1	CASSPDRGAGNTIYF	TGCGCCAGCAGTCCTGACAGGGGGGCTGGAAACACCATATATTTT
TRBV4-3	TRBJ2-3	few	NA	CASSQDTGGHTDTQYF	TGCGCCAGCAGCCAAGATACGGGGGGCCATACAGATACGCAGTATTTT
TRBV9	TRBJ2-7	NA	TRBD2	CASSVGSAGGTYEQYF	TGTGCCAGCAGCGTAGGGTCGGCGGGAGGGACCTACGAGCAGTACTTC
TRBV7-6	TRBJ1-6	NA	NA	CASSFQAGRNSPLHF	TGTGCCAGCAGCTTCCAGGCAGGGCGGAATTCACCCCTCCACTTT
TRBV7-9	TRBJ2-7	NA	TRBD2	CASSLASGSGSYEQYF	TGTGCCAGCAGCTTAGCTAGCGGGAGCGGGTCCTACGAGCAGTACTTC
TRBV7-8	TRBJ2-5	once	TRBD2	CASSLLTSGREETQYF	TGTGCCAGCAGCTTACTTACTAGCGGGAGGGAGGAGACCCAGTACTTC
TRBV5-4	TRBJ2-1	NA	TRBD1	CASSLTGQSSYNEQFF	TGTGCCAGCAGCTTGACGGGACAGAGCTCCTACAATGAGCAGTTCTTC
TRBV11-1	TRBJ2-1	once	TRBD2	CASSRAGVAYNEQFF	TGTGCCAGCAGCCGAGCGGGAGTGGCCTACAATGAGCAGTTCTTC
TRBV13	TRBJ2-7	NA	TRBD1	CASSEGTGGYEQYF	TGTGCCAGCAGCGAAGGGACAGGGGGCTACGAGCAGTACTTC
TRBV9	TRBJ2-1	NA	TRBD2	CASSVEVGSGGVGDEQFF	TGTGCCAGCAGCGTAGAGGTCGGTAGCGGGGGGGTGGGCGATGAGCAGTTCTTC
TRBV27	TRBJ2-7	NA	TRBD1	CASRLPGQGGSYEQYF	TGTGCCAGCAGACTCCCGGGACAGGGGGGTTCCTACGAGCAGTACTTC
TRBV13	TRBJ1-1	once	NA	CASSFRAGLVEAFF	TGTGCCAGCAGCTTTCGGGCAGGGTTGGTTGAAGCTTTCTTT
TRBV4-2	TRBJ2-7	NA	NA	CASSQPTGITYEQYF	TGTGCCAGCAGCCAACCTACAGGAATCACCTACGAGCAGTACTTC
TRBV30	TRBJ1-3	NA	NA	CAWRSPTGFSSGNTIYF	TGTGCCTGGAGGTCCCCTACAGGTTTCTCCTCTGGAAACACCATATATTTT
TRBV4-1	TRBJ1-4	once	NA	CASSQTRLQGVGEKLFF	TGCGCCAGCAGCCAAACACGCCTACAGGGCGTCGGCGAAAAACTGTTTTTT
TRBV4-1	TRBJ1-1	NA	TRBD1	CASKGTGPNTEAFF	TGCGCCAGCAAGGGGACAGGCCCGAACACTGAAGCTTTCTTT
TRBV27	TRBJ2-4	NA	TRBD1	CASRMDRATKNIQYF	TGTGCCAGCAGGATGGACAGGGCTACCAAAAACATTCAGTACTTC
TRBV5-6	TRBJ1-2	NA	TRBD1	CASSYRTGEGYTF	TGTGCCAGCAGCTACCGGACAGGGGAGGGCTACACCTTC